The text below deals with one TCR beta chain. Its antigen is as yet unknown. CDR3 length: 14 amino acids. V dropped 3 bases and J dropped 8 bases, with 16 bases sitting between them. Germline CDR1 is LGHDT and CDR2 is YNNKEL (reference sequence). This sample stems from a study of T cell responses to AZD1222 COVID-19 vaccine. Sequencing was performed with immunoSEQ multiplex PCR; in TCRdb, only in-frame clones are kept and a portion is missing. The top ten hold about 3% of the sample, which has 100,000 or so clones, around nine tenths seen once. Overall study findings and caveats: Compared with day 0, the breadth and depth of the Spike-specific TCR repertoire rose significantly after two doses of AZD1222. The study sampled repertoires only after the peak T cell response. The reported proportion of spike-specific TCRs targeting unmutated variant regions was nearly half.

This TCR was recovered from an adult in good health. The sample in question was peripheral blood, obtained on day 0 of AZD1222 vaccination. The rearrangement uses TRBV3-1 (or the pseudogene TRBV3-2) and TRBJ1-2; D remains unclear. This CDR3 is CASSQGSHRLGYTF. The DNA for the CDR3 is TGTGCCAGCAGCCAGGGGTCCCACCGGTTAGGCTACACCTTC.